The 31 T cell receptor beta chains below all came from one sample that was sequenced in a study of blood T cell repertoires in COVID-19. The method was immunoSEQ multiplex PCR; TCRdb's version includes in-frame clones alone and lacks a portion of them. In the table there are fewer than 300,000 clones, roughly 84% of which are singletons. Input material: peripheral blood. The receptors were sampled from a woman aged 18-29 years with acute or convalescent COVID-19.

CDR3 in amino acids: CASSPTGGDRGEQFF. The CDR3 DNA follows: TGTGCCAGCAGCCCCACAGGGGGCGATCGTGGTGAGCAGTTCTTC. J is TRBJ2-1 and V is TRBV11-3; 9 bases align to TRBD1. Germline V gene lookup returns CDR1 SGHNT and CDR2 YENEEA. The CDR3 is made up of 15 amino acids. J was trimmed by 9 bases and V by 5 bases; bases with no gene match: 11.

This clone was counted a single time. This specimen includes other DNA sequences encoding the same CDR3. V and J are TRBV5-1 and TRBJ1-6; D ambiguous. V lost 2 bases to trimming and J lost 6 bases, with 6 bases between them. Germline CDR1 reads SGHRS; CDR2 reads YFSETQ. The CDR3 runs to 13 residues. The CDR3: CASSLDSNSPLHF. DNA for the CDR3: TGCGCCAGCAGCTTAGACTCTAATTCACCCCTCCACTTT.

The chain uses TRBV2 and TRBJ1-3, with a tentative D call TRBD1 (5 bases). V gave up 4 bases and J gave up 4 bases, with 8 bases separating them. Germline CDR1 is SNHLY and CDR2 is FYNNEI. The CDR3 has 13 amino acids. This chain's CDR3 is CASSVNRGNTIYF. CDR3 DNA sequence: TGTGCCAGCAGTGTTAACAGGGGAAACACCATATATTTT.

The rearrangement joins TRBV7-3 to TRBJ2-5; 8 bases fit TRBD2. Germline V gene sequence: CDR1 SGHTA, CDR2 FQGTGA. Trimming cost V 5 bases and J 0 bases; bases outside gene matches: 2. This CDR3 has 14 residues. The CDR3 loop reads CASSPGGNQETQYF. The DNA of the CDR3 is TGTGCCAGCAGCCCGGGGGGGAACCAAGAGACCCAGTACTTC.

The rearrangement joins TRBV10-3 to TRBJ2-1, with 7 bases identical to TRBD2. The J segment lost 6 bases and the V segment lost 3 bases, leaving 5 bases of the junction unmatched. Germline loops: CDR1 ENHRY, CDR2 SYGVKD. The length of the CDR3 is 14 residues. CDR3 amino acids: CAISEGGRANEQFF. In DNA form, the CDR3 reads TGTGCCATCAGTGAAGGTGGGAGGGCCAATGAGCAGTTCTTC.

The chain uses TRBV20-1 and TRBJ2-7; a possible D gene is TRBD2 (6 bases). CDR1 DFQATT and CDR2 SNEGSKA come from the germline V gene (reference sequence). This CDR3 has 14 amino acids. Trimming stripped 3 bases from V and 3 bases from J, with 15 bases between. The CDR3 region has the DNA TGCAGTGCTAGTATGGCTAGCGTTAACTACGAGCAGTACTTC. It codes for CSASMASVNYEQYF.

The gene calls are TRBV28 and TRBJ2-7, with a tentative D call TRBD2 (5 bases). The V end lost 7 bases, the J end lost 6 bases, and 10 bases lay between the germline ends. This CDR3 contains 11 residues. Germline CDR1 MDHEN, CDR2 SYDVKM. CDR3 sequence (DNA): TGTGCCAGCAATCTCGGGGTCGAGCAGTACTTC. It is translated as CASNLGVEQYF.

V usage is TRBV24-1 and J usage is TRBJ2-5, with 11 nucleotides matching TRBD1. V shed 7 bases, J shed 4 bases, and the junction held 4 bases outside the gene matches. This CDR3 region has 14 residues. CDR1 KGHDR and CDR2 SFDVKD come from the germline V gene. The CDR3 DNA follows: TGTGCCACCAGCAAAGGACAGGGGGCAGAGACCCAGTACTTC. Translated: CATSKGQGAETQYF.

The CDR3: CASSQDGLYGLREGPYEQYF. CDR3 nucleotides: TGCGCCAGCAGCCAAGATGGGCTTTATGGGTTGCGGGAGGGCCCCTACGAGCAGTACTTC. V gene TRBV4-3 combines with J gene TRBJ2-7; 9 nucleotides match TRBD2. CDR1 is LGHNA and CDR2 is YSLEER in the germline V gene. V shed 0 bases and J 2 bases; nucleotides not matched to a gene: 17. The CDR3 has 20 residues.

For the CDR3, the DNA is TGTGCCAGCAGTGATTTCCGGACTAGCTGGTCCACAGATACGCAGTATTTT. Translated, it gives CASSDFRTSWSTDTQYF. The chain has TRBV6-1 and TRBJ2-3, with TRBD2 matching 8 bases. Germline loops: CDR1 MNHNS, CDR2 SASEGT. J was trimmed by 2 bases and V by 3 bases; bases with no gene match: 10. This CDR3 is 17 amino acids long.

The rearrangement uses TRBV18 and TRBJ2-1, with D possibly matching TRBD2 (6 bases). This CDR3 has 15 residues. Germline V gives CDR1 KGHSH, CDR2 LQKENI. Trimming removed 3 bases from V and 4 bases from J, with 13 bases in between. CDR3 nucleotide sequence: TGTGCCAGCTCACCCCGGGACTTTCAATACAATGAGCAGTTCTTC. This translates into CASSPRDFQYNEQFF.

The chain is built from TRBV25-1 and TRBJ2-7, with 14 bases aligning to TRBD2. V lost 1 base and J lost 4; bases outside the gene matches: 3. The CDR3 length is 16 residues. Germline CDR1 reads MGHDK; CDR2 reads SYGVNS. The CDR3 nucleotides are TGTGCCAGCAGTGAATCCGGGACTAGCGGGAGTTACGAGCAGTACTTC. Protein product: CASSESGTSGSYEQYF.

This clone has a single count. The J gene is TRBJ2-4, the V gene TRBV28; 10 positions match TRBD2. The CDR3 is 17 residues long. The V segment lost 5 bases and the J segment 0 bases; nucleotides outside the gene matches: 7. Germline V gives CDR1 MDHEN, CDR2 SYDVKM. As DNA, the CDR3 is TGTGCCAGCAGTCACGGACTAGCGGTGCTAGCCAAAAACATTCAGTACTTC. Translated, it gives CASSHGLAVLAKNIQYF.

The chain couples TRBV6-2 or TRBV6-3 to TRBJ2-5, with 9 bases aligning to TRBD2. V lost 0 bases to trimming and J lost 7 bases; unmatched junction nucleotides: 6. Germline V CDR1 and CDR2: MNHEY, SVGEGT. The CDR3 spans 15 residues. The CDR3 loop reads CASSYSRLADTTQYF. CDR3 in DNA: TGTGCCAGCAGTTACTCCCGACTAGCGGATACGACCCAGTACTTC.

The table lists this clone with a few counts. The chain carries TRBV27 and TRBJ1-5; 7 bases match TRBD1. Looked up from germline, CDR1 is MNHEY and CDR2 is SMNVEV (reference sequence). J lost 2 bases, V lost 6 bases, and 10 bases had no gene match. CDR3 length: 16 residues. CDR3: CASRTGMGDGNQPQHF. The DNA for the CDR3 is TGTGCCAGCAGGACAGGGATGGGTGATGGCAATCAGCCCCAGCATTTT.

V and J are TRBV5-6 and TRBJ2-3; D is possibly TRBD1 (6 bases). Germline V lookup: CDR1 SGHDT, CDR2 YYEEEE. With 0 bases removed from V and 0 bases from J, the gap between germline ends came to 14 bases. This CDR3 has 17 residues. The CDR3 DNA reads as TGTGCCAGCAGCTTGGTGGGAGTGGGGGCTAGCACAGATACGCAGTATTTT. Translated: CASSLVGVGASTDTQYF.

This clone appeared a single time. This rearrangement joins TRBV11-2 to TRBJ1-2; 11 bases line up with TRBD1. The V and J ends lost 4 bases and 3 bases, in that order; junction bases with no gene match: 4. This CDR3 region has 15 residues. Looked up from germline, CDR1 is SGHAT and CDR2 is FQNNGV. CDR3 sequence: CASSSRTGGDYGYTF. CDR3 in DNA: TGTGCCAGCAGCTCCCGGACAGGGGGCGACTATGGCTACACCTTC. Together with reference TRBV11-2 and TRBJ1-2, the CDR3 gives the full variable domain: EAGVAQSPRYKIIEKRQSVAFWCNPISGHATLYWYQQILGQGPKLLIQFQNNGVVDDSQLPKDRFSAERLKGVDSTLKIQPAKLEDSAVYLCASSSRTGGDYGYTFGSGTRLTVV.

The chain has TRBV6-5 and TRBJ1-5; D uncertain. CDR3 size: 12 residues. The V gene lost 6 bases and the J gene lost 9 bases, with 12 bases spanning the gap. The germline CDR1 and CDR2 sequences are MNHEY and SVGAGI. The CDR3: CASSRLMGPQHF. The CDR3 nucleotides read TGTGCCAGCAGCCGACTGATGGGGCCCCAGCATTTT.

V gene TRBV6-4 combines with J gene TRBJ1-1; a possible D gene is TRBD1 (5 bases). CDR3 size: 15 residues. CDR1 and CDR2 (germline): MRHNA, SNTAGT. Deletions cut 2 bases from V and 1 base from J, with 11 bases between. The CDR3 reads CASSDRTPPNTEAFF. CDR3 coding DNA: TGTGCCAGCAGTGACCGGACACCCCCGAACACTGAAGCTTTCTTT.

As for this clone: This could be a read error, since a much larger clone is one nucleotide away. The V gene is TRBV27, the J gene TRBJ1-1; possible D gene TRBD1, 6 bases. From germline, CDR1 is MNHEY and CDR2 SMNVEV (reference sequence). CDR3 length: 14 amino acids. Trimming took 6 bases from V and 1 from J, leaving 12 bases between them. CDR3 amino acids: CASSRGGPNTEAFF. CDR3 in DNA: TGTGCCAGCAGCCGGGGGGGCCCGAACACTGAAGCTTTCTTT.

The rearrangement uses TRBV4-3 and TRBJ1-3; D possibly corresponds to TRBD1 (6 bases). The CDR3 loop spans 17 amino acids. V shed 1 base and J shed 2 bases, with 15 bases lying between them. The germline V gene encodes CDR1 LGHNA and CDR2 YSLEER. The CDR3 reads CASSQVFIGGTGNTIYF. In DNA, the CDR3 is TGCGCCAGCAGCCAAGTCTTTATAGGGGGAACTGGAAACACCATATATTTT.

The CDR3 nucleotides are TGTGCCAGCTCACCTATGCAGGGCAAGAACACTGAAGCTTTCTTT. Protein: CASSPMQGKNTEAFF. This chain connects TRBV18 to TRBJ1-1; TRBD1 is a possible D gene (5 bases). V was clipped by 3 bases and J by 1 base, with 12 bases between them. The V gene's germline CDR1 is KGHSH and CDR2 LQKENI. The CDR3 loop spans 15 amino acids. The full variable domain, in which reference TRBV18 and TRBJ1-1 provide the parts outside the CDR3, is NAGVMQNPRHLVRRRGQEARLRCSPMKGHSHVYWYRQLPEEGLKFMVYLQKENIIDESGMPKERFSAEFPKEGPSILRIQQVVRGDSAAYFCASSPMQGKNTEAFFGQGTRLTVV.

This clone was counted a few times. This chain joins TRBV3-1 (or the pseudogene TRBV3-2) and TRBJ2-7; D possibly corresponds to TRBD1 (5 bases). The length of the CDR3 is 16 residues. Looked up from germline, CDR1 is LGHDT and CDR2 is YNNKEL (reference sequence). Deletions cut 0 bases from V and 4 bases from J, with 16 bases between. This CDR3 reads CASSQDLWQGAYEQYF. The CDR3 nucleotides are TGTGCCAGCAGCCAAGATTTGTGGCAGGGTGCATACGAGCAGTACTTC.

The genes are TRBV4-3 and TRBJ1-6, with TRBD1 as a possible D gene (5 bases). There are 13 residues in the CDR3. Trimming cost V 6 bases and J 9 bases, with 12 bases left between them. Germline CDR1 LGHNA, CDR2 YSLEER. CDR3 sequence: CASRGGVGSPLHF. The CDR3 DNA sequence: TGCGCCAGCAGGGGGGGAGTAGGTTCACCCCTCCACTTT.

The genes are TRBV7-2 and TRBJ2-7; 9 bases are a match to TRBD2. V lost 4 bases to trimming and J lost 5 bases; unmatched junction nucleotides: 12. CDR1 is SGHTA, CDR2 FQGNSA, per germline. This CDR3 region has 16 residues. The CDR3 nucleotides read TGTGCCAGCAGCTCGCAGGCACTAGCGGGCGGGAACGAGCAGTACTTC. Translating it yields CASSSQALAGGNEQYF.

V gene TRBV28 combines with J gene TRBJ2-7, with D unclear. From germline, CDR1 is MDHEN and CDR2 SYDVKM. V was pared by 3 bases and J by 5 bases, with 5 bases between. CDR3 length equals 11 residues. This CDR3 is CASSLRHEQYF. In nucleotides, the CDR3 is TGTGCCAGCAGTTTGAGGCACGAGCAGTACTTC.

This chain uses TRBV7-9 with TRBJ1-1; no definite D call. CDR1 and CDR2 (germline): SEHNR, FQNEAQ (reference sequence). V was cut by 9 bases and J by 7 bases, with 12 bases left in between. This CDR3 comprises 11 residues. In DNA, the CDR3 is TGTGCCAGTTCCCGGGTCCTTGAAGCTTTCTTT. Encoded protein: CASSRVLEAFF. Supplemented by reference TRBV7-9 and TRBJ1-1, the full variable domain reads DTGVSQNPRHKITKRGQNVTFRCDPISEHNRLYWYRQTLGQGPEFLTYFQNEAQLEKSRLLSDRFSAERPKGSFSTLEIQRTEQGDSAMYLCASSRVLEAFFGQGTRLTVV.

This clone is a singleton in its sample. The chain links TRBV3-1 (or the pseudogene TRBV3-2) to TRBJ1-4, with no clear D. This CDR3 is built from 14 residues. Trimming stripped 4 bases from V and 0 bases from J, with 6 bases between. Germline lookup yields CDR1 LGHDT and CDR2 YNNKEL (reference sequence). The CDR3 spells CASSPQATNEKLFF. The DNA of the CDR3 is TGTGCCAGCAGCCCCCAGGCAACTAATGAAAAACTGTTTTTT.

The chain recombines TRBV6-6 with TRBJ2-7; D is unclear. Germline CDR1 reads MNHNY; CDR2 reads SVGAGI (reference sequence). The CDR3 has 13 amino acids. Trimming took off 5 bases at V and 2 bases at J, with 10 bases between the two ends. This CDR3 reads CASSHEYTYEQYF. The CDR3, as DNA: TGTGCCAGCAGTCACGAATACACCTACGAGCAGTACTTC.

V is TRBV6-5 and J is TRBJ2-5, with D tentatively TRBD2 (5 bases). Germline assignment: CDR1 MNHEY and CDR2 SVGAGI. Trimming removed 5 bases from V and 4 bases from J, with 17 bases in between. This CDR3 has 15 residues. In DNA, the CDR3 is TGTGCCAGCAGTACAAGAGCCGGGGTGGGAGAGACCCAGTACTTC. It is translated as CASSTRAGVGETQYF.

The genes are TRBV3-1 (or the pseudogene TRBV3-2) and TRBJ2-3; TRBD2 is a possible D gene (5 bases). The CDR3 has 16 amino acids. The germline V gene encodes CDR1 LGHDT and CDR2 YNNKEL (reference sequence). The V end was cut by 3 bases, the J end by 3 bases, with 16 bases between. This chain's CDR3 is CASSQPAEAETDTQYF. The CDR3 DNA is TGTGCCAGCAGCCAGCCCGCGGAGGCGGAAACAGATACGCAGTATTTT.